This entry lists 28 T cell receptor beta chains sequenced from one sample in a study of technical replicates of blood from a handful of donors. Method: immunoSEQ multiplex PCR; TCRdb's copy keeps in-frame clones and lacks some. The sample consists of fewer than 70,000 clones, just over 85% of them appearing once. The sequencing input was PBMCs. All receptors derive from a human donor in good health. Some clones in this sample may be carry-over from other donors' samples.

The chain recombines TRBV25-1 with TRBJ2-2; possibly TRBD1 for D (5 bases). Looked up from germline, CDR1 is MGHDK and CDR2 is SYGVNS. CDR3 length equals 12 residues. V lost 6 bases, J lost 8 bases, and 10 bases lay in between. CDR3 coding DNA: TGTGCCAGCAGACCCAGGGTTGGGGAGCTGTTTTTT. Amino acid sequence: CASRPRVGELFF.

This clone has a handful of counts. CDR3 residues: CASSPRQGSSGNTIYF. CDR3 DNA: TGTGCCAGTAGTCCCCGACAGGGGTCCTCTGGAAACACCATATATTTT. This sequence joins TRBV19 and TRBJ1-3; 8 bases are shared with TRBD1. The trim removed 5 bases at V and 0 bases at J, leaving 6 bases unmatched. The CDR3 loop spans 16 amino acids. In germline, CDR1 is LNHDA, CDR2 SQIVND (reference sequence).

This clone has only one observation. The CDR3, as DNA: TGTGCCAGCAGTTACCAACAGGGTCCCTATGGCTACACCTTC. Translation: CASSYQQGPYGYTF. This chain links TRBV6-6 with TRBJ1-2, with D tentatively TRBD1 (6 bases). CDR3 size: 14 residues. Trimming removed 2 bases from V and 4 bases from J, with 11 bases in between. Germline lookup yields CDR1 MNHNY and CDR2 SVGAGI (reference sequence).

This chain joins TRBV7-9 and TRBJ2-2, with a weak D call TRBD2 (6 bases). Germline-derived CDR1 and CDR2 are SEHNR and FQNEAQ (reference sequence). V was trimmed by 8 bases and J by 4 bases, leaving 14 bases between them. The length of the CDR3 is 14 residues. The CDR3 DNA follows: TGTGCCAGCGGAACGGGAGCGGGCACCGGGGAGCTGTTTTTT. Translation gives CASGTGAGTGELFF.

In this sample, this clone turned up a few times. This rearrangement joins TRBV30 to TRBJ1-2; D is undetermined. The germline gives CDR1 GTSNPN, CDR2 SVGIG (reference sequence). This CDR3 contains 13 residues. Trimming took 3 bases from V and 2 from J, leaving 10 bases between them. CDR3 coding DNA: TGTGCCTGGAGGCGCTCCGTGAACTATGGCTACACCTTC. It yields the protein CAWRRSVNYGYTF.

The genes are TRBV7-2 and TRBJ1-4, with D perhaps TRBD1 (5 bases). V shed 4 bases and J shed 0 bases, with 12 bases lying between them. The CDR3 totals 16 residues. CDR1 is SGHTA, CDR2 FQGNSA, per germline. In nucleotides, the CDR3 is TGTGCCAGCAGCTCCCAAACAGGCGCAACTAATGAAAAACTGTTTTTT. Encoded protein: CASSSQTGATNEKLFF. Looking up the rest from reference TRBV7-2 and TRBJ1-4 gives the full variable domain: GAGVSQSPSNKVTEKGKDVELRCDPISGHTALYWYRQSLGQGLEFLIYFQGNSAPDKSGLPSDRFSAERTGGSVSTLTIQRTQQEDSAVYLCASSSQTGATNEKLFFGSGTQLSVL.

This clone was observed a single time. This chain uses TRBV7-9 with TRBJ1-1; 10 nucleotides align to TRBD1. This CDR3 region has 14 residues. V lost 7 bases, J lost 1 base, and 3 bases stayed unmatched. Germline CDR1 and CDR2: SEHNR and FQNEAQ (reference sequence). Here the CDR3 DNA reads TGTGCCAGCACCCGGACAGGGGGGAACACTGAAGCTTTCTTT. Amino acid sequence: CASTRTGGNTEAFF.

V is TRBV6-1 and J is TRBJ2-1; D perhaps matches TRBD2 (5 bases). This CDR3 is built from 15 residues. V was pared by 3 bases and J by 4 bases, with 13 bases between. The germline gives CDR1 MNHNS, CDR2 SASEGT. For the CDR3, the DNA is TGTGCCAGCAGTGACGAGGGCCCCTTATACAATGAGCAGTTCTTC. Residues: CASSDEGPLYNEQFF.

This rearrangement joins TRBV4-1 to TRBJ2-3; possibly TRBD2 for D (5 bases). Germline CDR1 and CDR2: MGHRA and YSYEKL. This CDR3 has 13 amino acids. Between the trimmed V and J ends, which lost 7 bases and 5 bases, there was a span of 13 bases. The CDR3 DNA follows: TGCGCCAGCAAAGTAGGACTCGGAGATACGCAGTATTTT. Translation gives CASKVGLGDTQYF.

The chain joins TRBV2 to TRBJ2-7; 12 bases align to TRBD2. Germline V gives CDR1 SNHLY, CDR2 FYNNEI. V lost 6 bases and J lost 7; bases outside the gene matches: 4. This CDR3 is built from 13 residues. The chain's CDR3 is CASRLGLAGEQYF. The CDR3 DNA sequence: TGTGCCAGCAGACTTGGACTAGCGGGGGAGCAGTACTTC. The whole variable domain, filled in from reference TRBV2 and TRBJ2-7, reads EPEVTQTPSHQVTQMGQEVILRCVPISNHLYFYWYRQILGQKVEFLVSFYNNEISEKSEIFDDQFSVERPDGSNFTLKIRSTKLEDSAMYFCASRLGLAGEQYFGPGTRLTVT.

V is TRBV21-1 and J is TRBJ2-5; no check of the table's D call, TRBD1, against the DNA was made. TRBV21-1 is a known pseudogene. The CDR3 length is 14 residues. CDR3 in amino acids: CASSKSEGGETQYF. The CDR3 coding sequence is TGTGCCAGCAGCAAGTCGGAAGGGGGAGAGACCCAGTACTTC.

The DNA of the CDR3 is TGTGCCAGCAGCGTCAGCGGGACAGGGGCGATAGGCACCGGGGAGCTGTTTTTT. It encodes CASSVSGTGAIGTGELFF. The chain uses TRBV9 and TRBJ2-2; 10 bases agree with TRBD1. J was trimmed by 4 bases and V by 2 bases; bases with no gene match: 11. The V gene's germline CDR1 is SGDLS and CDR2 YYNGEE. This CDR3 region has 18 residues.

V is TRBV29-1 and J is TRBJ2-5; 8 bases are a match to TRBD1. The CDR3 consists of 12 residues. CDR1 is SQVTM and CDR2 is ANQGSEA in the germline V gene. V was pared by 7 bases and J by 4 bases, with 5 bases of the junction left unmatched. The CDR3 protein is CSAGQGSETQYF. The CDR3 region has the DNA TGCAGCGCCGGACAGGGATCAGAGACCCAGTACTTC.

The chain joins TRBV4-3 to TRBJ1-2, with a possible D match to TRBD1 (5 bases). The CDR3 is 16 amino acids. Trimming removed 3 bases at V and 2 bases at J, with 16 bases between. From germline, CDR1 is LGHNA and CDR2 YSLEER. The CDR3 protein is CASSHFNPAGNYGYTF. The CDR3 DNA sequence: TGCGCCAGCAGCCACTTCAACCCCGCAGGGAACTATGGCTACACCTTC.

This chain joins TRBV27 and TRBJ2-7, with 12 positions matching TRBD1. Per germline, CDR1 MNHEY and CDR2 SMNVEV (reference sequence). The CDR3 is made up of 14 amino acids. Unmatched junction bases numbered 2, after V lost 6 bases and J lost 2 bases. CDR3 sequence: CASRGQGAPYEQYF. For the CDR3, the DNA is TGTGCCAGCAGGGGACAGGGGGCCCCCTACGAGCAGTACTTC.

The rearrangement links TRBV7-6 to TRBJ2-3; 7 positions match TRBD2. J gave up 6 bases and V 3 bases, and 3 bases lay outside the gene matches. In germline, CDR1 is SGHVS, CDR2 FNYEAQ. This CDR3 has 13 amino acids. The CDR3 region is CASSFRGVDTQYF. CDR3 bases: TGTGCCAGCAGCTTTCGGGGGGTCGATACGCAGTATTTT.

The V gene is TRBV4-2, the J gene TRBJ1-2; D may be TRBD1 (6 bases). This CDR3 is 15 amino acids long. Germline CDR1 is LGHNA and CDR2 is YNFKEQ. The germline V and J ends were trimmed by 1 base and 4 bases, with 13 bases remaining between them. The CDR3 DNA sequence: TGTGCCAGCAGCCAAGGTCCAGGGGAGGGCTATGGCTACACCTTC. Translation gives CASSQGPGEGYGYTF.

This clone was detected once. The gene calls are TRBV7-8 and TRBJ1-3, with D hard to call. V was trimmed by 1 base and J by 4 bases, leaving 8 bases between them. The CDR3 length is 14 residues. Germline loops: CDR1 SGHVS, CDR2 FQNEAQ. In DNA, the CDR3 is TGTGCCAGCAGCTTAGGGGCCGTGGGAAACACCATATATTTT. Translation gives CASSLGAVGNTIYF.

The genes are TRBV19 and TRBJ2-7; no clear D. Germline V gene sequence: CDR1 LNHDA, CDR2 SQIVND (reference sequence). The CDR3 spans 16 residues. Trimming removed 5 bases at V and 2 bases at J, with 19 bases between. The CDR3 reads CASSEGFAGITYEQYF. The DNA for the CDR3 is TGTGCCAGTAGTGAAGGCTTCGCAGGAATCACCTACGAGCAGTACTTC.

The rearrangement links TRBV4-3 to TRBJ2-7; TRBD2 might be the D (5 bases). V lost 0 bases to trimming and J lost 3 bases, with 12 bases between them. Germline CDR1 and CDR2: LGHNA and YSLEER. The CDR3 has 15 residues. CDR3 nucleotides: TGCGCCAGCAGCCAAGATAGGCGGGTCCGCTACGAGCAGTACTTC. This sequence encodes CASSQDRRVRYEQYF.

This clone showed up just a few times. The chain uses TRBV10-3 and TRBJ1-2; possibly TRBD1 for D (5 bases). V lost 7 bases to trimming and J lost 8 bases, with 20 bases between them. This CDR3 contains 14 residues. Germline CDR1 reads ENHRY; CDR2 reads SYGVKD. The CDR3 nucleotides read TGTGCCATCACTAACAGGCCCGAAAGCCACGGCTACACCTTC. This gives the protein CAITNRPESHGYTF.

This clone was seen a single time. The V and J genes are TRBV2 and TRBJ2-3; D gene unclear. Per germline, CDR1 SNHLY and CDR2 FYNNEI. This CDR3 contains 13 residues. V lost 1 base and J lost 1, with 3 bases in between. DNA of the CDR3: TGTGCCAGCAGTGAAGGCGGCACAGATACGCAGTATTTT. As protein: CASSEGGTDTQYF.

This sequence joins TRBV7-2 and TRBJ1-4, with D tentatively TRBD1 (5 bases). Trimming took 6 bases from V and 5 from J, leaving 10 bases between them. The CDR3 runs to 13 residues. Germline CDR1 reads SGHTA; CDR2 reads FQGNSA. Written as DNA, the CDR3 is TGTGCCAGCAGTCGAAACAGGAATGAAAAACTGTTTTTT. Its translation is CASSRNRNEKLFF.

The chain uses TRBV6-5 and TRBJ2-7; a possible D gene is TRBD1 (6 bases). Trimming removed 6 bases at V and 7 bases at J, with 7 bases between. The CDR3 consists of 10 residues. From germline, CDR1 is MNHEY and CDR2 SVGAGI. CDR3 sequence reads: CASRGQEQYF. The CDR3, as DNA: TGTGCCAGCAGAGGACAGGAGCAGTACTTC.

This sequence joins TRBV5-1 and TRBJ2-7; D possibly corresponds to TRBD2 (6 bases). Germline V gives CDR1 SGHRS, CDR2 YFSETQ. Trimming left V 4 bases short and J 0 bases short, with 14 bases between. The CDR3 is 15 amino acids. CDR3 bases: TGCGCCAGCAGCACCGGGACGGAGGGCTCCTACGAGCAGTACTTC. Its translation is CASSTGTEGSYEQYF.

The J gene is TRBJ2-7, the V gene TRBV29-1; TRBD1 matches at 8 bases. The CDR3 runs to 16 residues. J was trimmed by 6 bases and V by 0 bases; bases with no gene match: 13. Germline V lookup: CDR1 SQVTM, CDR2 ANQGSEA. The CDR3 here is CSVEEITAGGLTEQYF. The DNA for the CDR3 is TGCAGCGTTGAAGAAATTACGGCAGGGGGCTTGACCGAGCAGTACTTC.

V usage is TRBV6-1 and J usage is TRBJ2-5; D is undetermined. Trimming removed 3 bases from V and 7 bases from J, with 15 bases in between. CDR3 length: 14 amino acids. The germline V gene encodes CDR1 MNHNS and CDR2 SASEGT. The CDR3 region has the DNA TGTGCCAGCAGTGAGGTTGCGGAAGCTTGGACCCAGTACTTC. Residues: CASSEVAEAWTQYF.

The chain carries TRBV9 and TRBJ1-2; the D gene is possibly TRBD1 (5 bases). Looked up from germline, CDR1 is SGDLS and CDR2 is YYNGEE. There are 15 residues in the CDR3. Trimming pared 0 bases from V and 2 bases from J, leaving 11 bases between. This CDR3 reads CASSVVAGPNYGYTF. The CDR3, as DNA: TGTGCCAGCAGCGTAGTGGCAGGGCCCAACTATGGCTACACCTTC.